This T cell receptor beta chain originates from a study of CD8+ T cells in alopecia areata. Sequencing used cDNA as its template, made by extracting RNA and reverse transcribing it. Only in-frame clones appear in the TCRdb table, and some are missing; sequencing was by immunoSEQ multiplex PCR. The table includes about 150,000 clones, about 60% detected once. V dropped 5 bases and J dropped 8; count of bases not matched to a gene: 5. The CDR3 sequence is 13 residues long. The germline gives CDR1 MNHNY, CDR2 SVGAGI (reference sequence). The receptor comes from a human donor in good health. The chain uses TRBV6-6 and TRBJ1-2; TRBD1 agrees at 10 bases. Sample: CD4+ T cells sorted from blood. Here the CDR3 reads CASSRDRGEGYTF. Written as DNA, the CDR3 is TGTGCCAGCAGTAGGGACAGGGGCGAGGGCTACACCTTC.